The present entry profiles one TCR beta chain with its context. The data derive from a study of blood T cell repertoires in COVID-19. V was trimmed by 0 bases and J by 0 bases, leaving 9 bases between them. Germline V gives CDR1 LGHDT, CDR2 YNNKEL (reference sequence). This CDR3 has 15 amino acids. The table came from immunoSEQ multiplex PCR; TCRdb's copy has only in-frame clones and leaves some out. The profile shows about 370,000 clones, more than 80% of them singletons. Enrollees, about 18 to 89 years old, lived in 24 US areas. Allocation to cohorts depended on clinical history reported by the participants.

The sequencing input was PBMCs or T cells enriched from blood (not recorded which). V usage is TRBV3-1 (or the pseudogene TRBV3-2) and J usage is TRBJ2-7; no firm D call. The TCR comes from a man aged 18 to 29 who had recovered from COVID-19. The CDR3 DNA follows: TGTGCCAGCAGCCAAGAAAGACTCAGCTCCTACGAGCAGTACTTC. Its protein is CASSQERLSSYEQYF.